This TCR beta chain is from a study of Graves' ophthalmopathy and Graves' hyperthyroidism. TCR beta CDR3 amplification used RNA transcripts. Second-round multiplex PCR followed a first-round RT-PCR using HTBI primers. Via MiXCR, TCRdb re-called the multiplex PCR reads, giving one row per CDR3 protein. The table records around 660,000 distinct CDR3 sequences, over 40% of them present only once. This clonotype has ten or more counts. CDR3 length: 13 residues. Trimming left V 2 bases short and J 2 bases short, with 8 bases between. Germline CDR1 reads SGHRS; CDR2 reads YFSETQ. The chain employs TRBV5-1 and TRBJ2-7; D remains unclear. The receptor was isolated from an adult man with Graves' ophthalmopathy. Sequences were obtained from peripheral blood. The CDR3 loop reads CASSFSRTYEQYF. The CDR3 nucleotides read TGCGCCAGCAGCTTTAGCAGAACCTACGAGCAGTACTTC.